The 32 T cell receptor beta chains reported below all come from one sample, sequenced in a study of OX40 agonist ivuxolimab in advanced cancers. Some clones are missing from TCRdb's copy, which holds only in-frame ones; the method was immunoSEQ multiplex PCR. The sample contains about 49,000 clones, approximately 79% of which appear only once. The sample was CD4+ or CD8+ T cells sorted from blood, taken in a trial of the OX40 agonist ivuxolimab. Receptor source: an adult with an advanced solid tumor such as melanoma, head and neck, liver or kidney cancer.

This clone was seen just once. This rearrangement joins TRBV7-9 to TRBJ2-1, with TRBD2 matching 7 bases. V shed 5 bases, J shed 13 bases, and the junction held 14 bases outside the gene matches. Germline CDR1 is SEHNR and CDR2 is FQNEAQ (reference sequence). This CDR3 has 14 amino acids. This CDR3 reads CASSGGDYMVGQFF. DNA for the CDR3: TGTGCCAGCAGCGGGGGGGACTACATGGTCGGTCAGTTCTTC. The full variable domain, in which reference TRBV7-9 and TRBJ2-1 provide the parts outside the CDR3, is DTGVSQNPRHKITKRGQNVTFRCDPISEHNRLYWYRQTLGQGPEFLTYFQNEAQLEKSRLLSDRFSAERPKGSFSTLEIQRTEQGDSAMYLCASSGGDYMVGQFFGPGTRLTVL.

This clone has a handful of counts. V and J are TRBV4-1 and TRBJ1-4; D gene unclear. V dropped 0 bases and J dropped 8 bases, with 16 bases sitting between them. Per the germline V gene, CDR1 is MGHRA and CDR2 is YSYEKL. The CDR3 totals 16 residues. The CDR3 spells CASSQDGGFPREKLFF. The DNA of the CDR3 is TGCGCCAGCAGCCAAGATGGCGGGTTTCCGAGGGAAAAACTGTTTTTT.

V is TRBV5-6 and J is TRBJ1-2; D not resolved. The CDR3 loop spans 14 amino acids. Germline V CDR1 and CDR2: SGHDT, YYEEEE. Trimming took off 3 bases at V and 4 bases at J, with 13 bases between the two ends. CDR3 coding DNA: TGTGCCAGCAGCTCCGGCCCGGGTATCTATGGCTACACCTTC. This codes for CASSSGPGIYGYTF.

The chain carries TRBV5-6 and TRBJ1-1; TRBD1 is a possible D gene (5 bases). V was shortened by 4 bases and J by 0 bases, with 13 bases between the two germline ends. Germline CDR1 SGHDT, CDR2 YYEEEE. This CDR3 has 15 amino acids. The CDR3 DNA is TGTGCCAGCAGCCTCCTACTGGGGGTGAACACTGAAGCTTTCTTT. Protein sequence: CASSLLLGVNTEAFF.

The genes are TRBV19 and TRBJ2-2; a weak D match, TRBD2 (7 bases). From germline, CDR1 is LNHDA and CDR2 SQIVND (reference sequence). The V and J ends lost 1 base and 0 bases respectively, with 18 bases between them. The CDR3 loop spans 19 amino acids. CDR3 in DNA: TGTGCCAGTAGTATAGGTGGGGGGGCGGGCGCCGCGAACACCGGGGAGCTGTTTTTT. Protein: CASSIGGGAGAANTGELFF.

The rearrangement joins TRBV5-4 to TRBJ2-1; D is unclear. The CDR3 is 16 amino acids. V was clipped by 4 bases and J by 9 bases, with 23 bases between them. Germline lookup yields CDR1 SGHNT and CDR2 YYREEE (reference sequence). The CDR3 DNA is TGTGCCAGCAGCCCGAGTCCCAGCGATCCGACGGGTGAGCAGTTCTTC. It specifies CASSPSPSDPTGEQFF. The full variable domain, in which reference TRBV5-4 and TRBJ2-1 provide the parts outside the CDR3, is ETGVTQSPTHLIKTRGQQVTLRCSSQSGHNTVSWYQQALGQGPQFIFQYYREEENGRGNFPPRFSGLQFPNYSSELNVNALELDDSALYLCASSPSPSDPTGEQFFGPGTRLTVL.

This clone was detected a few times. The chain links TRBV18 to TRBJ2-1; D might be TRBD1 (5 bases). Germline V gives CDR1 KGHSH, CDR2 LQKENI. The CDR3 runs to 18 residues. V was cut by 0 bases and J by 0 bases, with 15 bases left in between. CDR3 in DNA: TGTGCCAGCTCACCACCGTCAAGGGGCTGGAGCTCCTACAATGAGCAGTTCTTC. Its translation: CASSPPSRGWSSYNEQFF.

J is TRBJ2-2 and V is TRBV29-1; the D gene is possibly TRBD1 (5 bases). Trimming pared 1 base from V and 0 bases from J, leaving 15 bases between. Germline values: CDR1 SQVTM, CDR2 ANQGSEA. This CDR3 region has 17 residues. The CDR3 nucleotides are TGCAGCGTTGAAGGAAGGGGTGAGAACTCGAACACCGGGGAGCTGTTTTTT. Protein product: CSVEGRGENSNTGELFF.

The chain's CDR3 is CASSSLGGSVDTQYF. In nucleotides, the CDR3 is TGTGCCAGCAGCTCTTTGGGCGGGAGCGTTGATACGCAGTATTTT. V usage is TRBV5-5 and J usage is TRBJ2-3, with 7 bases matching TRBD2. V gave up 3 bases and J gave up 6 bases; unmatched junction bases: 10. The CDR3 extends over 15 amino acids. The germline CDR1 and CDR2 sequences are SGHKS and YYEKEE (reference sequence).

CDR3 DNA sequence: TGTGCCAGCAGAAAGGAGACGGTTAGCAATCAGCCCCAGCATTTT. It codes for CASRKETVSNQPQHF. The rearrangement uses TRBV2 and TRBJ1-5; no definite D call. In germline, CDR1 is SNHLY, CDR2 FYNNEI. The CDR3 length is 15 residues. V was clipped by 6 bases and J by 0 bases, with 12 bases between them.

This chain joins TRBV5-8 and TRBJ1-2, with a possible D match to TRBD1 (6 bases). Germline assignment: CDR1 SGHTS and CDR2 YDEGEE. V lost 1 base and J 0 bases, leaving 16 bases between the germline ends. CDR3 length equals 17 residues. The CDR3 spells CASSLNPGGRTNYGYTF. The DNA of the CDR3 is TGTGCCAGCAGCTTGAACCCCGGGGGGCGTACTAACTATGGCTACACCTTC. Supplemented by reference TRBV5-8 and TRBJ1-2, the full variable domain reads EAGVTQSPTHLIKTRGQQATLRCSPISGHTSVYWYQQALGLGLQFLLWYDEGEERNRGNFPPRFSGRQFPNYSSELNVNALELEDSALYLCASSLNPGGRTNYGYTFGSGTRLTVV.

The J gene is TRBJ2-5, the V gene TRBV10-1; perhaps TRBD1 as D (6 bases). The CDR3 consists of 13 residues. The germline V gene has CDR1 WNHNN and CDR2 SYGVQD (reference sequence). Trimming stripped 3 bases from V and 2 bases from J, with 7 bases between. CDR3: CASSDRGQETQYF. CDR3 DNA: TGCGCCAGCAGTGACAGGGGTCAAGAGACCCAGTACTTC.

This chain connects TRBV7-9 to TRBJ2-7; 9 positions agree with TRBD1. Trimming removed 4 bases from V and 6 bases from J; junction bases left unmatched: 7. CDR1 SEHNR and CDR2 FQNEAQ come from the germline V gene (reference sequence). The CDR3 contains 14 residues. CDR3 coding DNA: TGTGCCAGCAGCTCCGGGACAGGGCAGGTCGAGCAGTACTTC. Translating gives CASSSGTGQVEQYF. The full variable domain, its missing parts supplied by reference TRBV7-9 and TRBJ2-7, is DTGVSQNPRHKITKRGQNVTFRCDPISEHNRLYWYRQTLGQGPEFLTYFQNEAQLEKSRLLSDRFSAERPKGSFSTLEIQRTEQGDSAMYLCASSSGTGQVEQYFGPGTRLTVT.

This chain links TRBV7-2 with TRBJ2-4; D is unresolved. Germline assignment: CDR1 SGHTA and CDR2 FQGNSA. The CDR3 has 19 residues. With 1 base removed from V and 2 bases from J, the gap between germline ends came to 21 bases. The CDR3 DNA reads TGTGCCAGCAGCTTAGTCTCGGGCCCGAATCCGGGCCCCAAAAACATTCAGTACTTC. This codes for CASSLVSGPNPGPKNIQYF.

The chain joins TRBV4-2 to TRBJ1-5; D not certain. The CDR3 spans 17 residues. Per germline, CDR1 LGHNA and CDR2 YNFKEQ. V was pared by 2 bases and J by 2 bases, with 16 bases between. CDR3 bases: TGTGCCAGCAGCCAAAACCCTGCGGAATTGCGCAATCAGCCCCAGCATTTT. It encodes CASSQNPAELRNQPQHF.

The chain combines TRBV6-1 with TRBJ2-2; TRBD1 is a possible D gene (5 bases). Germline CDR1 MNHNS, CDR2 SASEGT. V dropped 6 bases and J dropped 6 bases, with 11 bases sitting between them. The length of the CDR3 is 13 residues. The CDR3 here is CASRRGLPGELFF. CDR3 DNA: TGTGCCAGCAGAAGGGGCCTGCCCGGGGAGCTGTTTTTT.

This chain links TRBV6-6 with TRBJ1-1; unclear D gene. The CDR3 length is 13 residues. The germline gives CDR1 MNHNY, CDR2 SVGAGI (reference sequence). V was trimmed by 6 bases and J by 6 bases, leaving 14 bases between them. CDR3 in DNA: TGTGCCAGCAGCACTCCTATAGAGTCTGAAGCTTTCTTT. Translated: CASSTPIESEAFF.

The rearrangement uses TRBV10-3 and TRBJ2-1; 9 bases are shared with TRBD2. Germline values: CDR1 ENHRY, CDR2 SYGVKD. V lost 10 bases to trimming and J lost 2 bases; unmatched junction nucleotides: 9. The CDR3 is 15 residues long. CDR3 in DNA: TGTGCCACGCGGGCAGCGGGAGGAGCCTACAATGAGCAGTTCTTC. Protein sequence: CATRAAGGAYNEQFF.

The rearrangement uses TRBV2 and TRBJ2-1; TRBD1 might be the D (5 bases). This CDR3 region has 13 residues. V shed 8 bases and J shed 0 bases, with 8 bases lying between them. Germline V lookup: CDR1 SNHLY, CDR2 FYNNEI. CDR3 residues: CASGASSYNEQFF. The DNA for the CDR3 is TGTGCCAGCGGGGCCAGCTCCTACAATGAGCAGTTCTTC.

The gene calls are TRBV6-5 and TRBJ2-3; TRBD1 is a possible D gene (7 bases). V shed 5 bases and J shed 6 bases, with 15 bases lying between them. The CDR3 extends over 14 amino acids. Germline V gene lookup returns CDR1 MNHEY and CDR2 SVGAGI. The chain's CDR3 is CASSTTRGGDTQYF. DNA of the CDR3: TGTGCCAGCAGTACGACTAGAGGGGGCGATACGCAGTATTTT.

The chain links TRBV30 to TRBJ2-7; possibly TRBD2 for D (6 bases). Trimming pared 8 bases from V and 2 bases from J, leaving 16 bases between. The CDR3 extends over 13 amino acids. Looked up from germline, CDR1 is GTSNPN and CDR2 is SVGIG (reference sequence). The CDR3 DNA reads TGTGCCAGCTGGGCGGGAAGAACCTACGAGCAGTACTTC. Amino acid sequence: CASWAGRTYEQYF.

This chain uses TRBV19 with TRBJ2-1; 9 nucleotides line up with TRBD2. The CDR3 contains 13 residues. Germline lookup yields CDR1 LNHDA and CDR2 SQIVND (reference sequence). Trimming at V came to 4 bases and at J to 10 bases, leaving 5 bases not matched to a gene. CDR3 in DNA: TGTGCCAGTAGTACCCAAGCGGGAGGAGAGCAGTTCTTC. Its protein product is CASSTQAGGEQFF.

J is TRBJ2-7 and V is TRBV5-4, with 8 positions matching TRBD1. This CDR3 region has 16 residues. In germline, CDR1 is SGHNT, CDR2 YYREEE (reference sequence). The junction had 13 bases not matched to a gene; V was cut back by 4 bases and J by 4 bases. CDR3 loop: CASSGRTGRGPYEQYF. CDR3 DNA: TGTGCCAGCAGCGGGCGGACAGGGAGAGGACCTTACGAGCAGTACTTC.

This clone appeared once. This sequence joins TRBV7-2 and TRBJ2-7; 10 bases line up with TRBD2. The J segment lost 3 bases and the V segment lost 5 bases, leaving 7 bases of the junction unmatched. Germline V lookup: CDR1 SGHTA, CDR2 FQGNSA. The CDR3 is 15 residues long. CDR3 DNA sequence: TGTGCCAGCAGCCCCCGGGCTAGCGGGAGCTACGAGCAGTACTTC. Translated: CASSPRASGSYEQYF.

This clone was counted only a few times. The chain has TRBV7-2 and TRBJ2-7; no reliable D call. V was trimmed by 2 bases and J by 3 bases, leaving 11 bases between them. Germline CDR1 SGHTA, CDR2 FQGNSA. This CDR3 comprises 14 residues. CDR3 bases: TGTGCCAGCAGCTTACTGGGCAGCCACTACGAGCAGTACTTC. Amino acid sequence: CASSLLGSHYEQYF. The full variable domain, rest sourced from reference TRBV7-2 and TRBJ2-7, is GAGVSQSPSNKVTEKGKDVELRCDPISGHTALYWYRQSLGQGLEFLIYFQGNSAPDKSGLPSDRFSAERTGGSVSTLTIQRTQQEDSAVYLCASSLLGSHYEQYFGPGTRLTVT.

The chain links TRBV7-6 to TRBJ2-5, with TRBD1 as a possible D gene (7 bases). The germline V and J ends were trimmed by 3 bases and 5 bases, with 13 bases remaining between them. There are 14 residues in the CDR3. CDR1 is SGHVS and CDR2 is FNYEAQ in the germline V gene. This CDR3 reads CASSFTTGRETQYF. Here the CDR3 DNA reads TGTGCCAGCAGCTTCACGACAGGGAGGGAGACCCAGTACTTC.

This clone is termed medium-sized (0.01 to 0.1%). The chain recombines TRBV7-9 with TRBJ2-1, with 12 bases fitting TRBD2. CDR1 is SEHNR and CDR2 is FQNEAQ in the germline V gene (reference sequence). The V segment lost 11 bases and the J segment 3 bases; nucleotides outside the gene matches: 2. CDR3 length equals 13 residues. In nucleotides, the CDR3 is TGTGCCGGGGGACTAGCGGGCTACAATGAGCAGTTCTTC. It specifies CAGGLAGYNEQFF.

This chain joins TRBV7-9 and TRBJ2-3; D gene ambiguous. The CDR3 runs to 15 residues. Germline CDR1 reads SEHNR; CDR2 reads FQNEAQ (reference sequence). V lost 7 bases and J 4 bases, leaving 18 bases between the germline ends. The CDR3 sequence: CASTSSSLGSDTQYF. In nucleotides, the CDR3 is TGTGCCAGCACCTCGTCAAGCCTGGGCTCAGATACGCAGTATTTT.

In its sample, this clone was seen a few times. The chain uses TRBV30 and TRBJ2-1; D unresolved. This CDR3 has 11 residues. Germline loops: CDR1 GTSNPN, CDR2 SVGIG (reference sequence). V dropped 2 bases and J dropped 9 bases, with 8 bases sitting between them. The CDR3 is CAWSSVLEQFF. The CDR3 nucleotides read TGTGCCTGGAGTTCGGTTCTTGAGCAGTTCTTC.

This clone is medium-sized in the sample. This chain uses TRBV6-1 with TRBJ2-1; 10 bases are shared with TRBD2. After removal of 4 bases from V and 4 bases from J, the junction contained 7 bases not matched to a gene. Germline V gene data show CDR1 as MNHNS and CDR2 as SASEGT. The CDR3 is made up of 16 amino acids. CDR3 amino acids: CASSGQSGRGYNEQFF. The CDR3 DNA reads as TGTGCCAGCAGTGGGCAGAGCGGGAGGGGATACAATGAGCAGTTCTTC.

The V gene is TRBV7-2, the J gene TRBJ2-5; D is unclear. Matching the DNA end better, TRBJ2-7 makes the J call doubtful. The CDR3 spans 11 residues. Germline CDR1 SGHTA, CDR2 FQGNSA. The CDR3 is CASSPYYEQYF. The CDR3, as DNA: TGTGCCAGCAGTCCTTACTACGAGCAGTACTTC.

Details on this clone: At one of its ends the junction is not consistent with the germline gene, which may arise from a read error. The genes are TRBV5-1 and TRBJ2-1; TRBD2 matches at 11 bases. The CDR3 totals 15 residues. Germline lookup yields CDR1 SGHRS and CDR2 YFSETQ. CDR3 protein: CASRLALAGDNEQFF. The DNA for the CDR3 is TGCGCCAGCAGGTTGGCACTAGCGGGAGACAATGAGCAGTTCTTC.